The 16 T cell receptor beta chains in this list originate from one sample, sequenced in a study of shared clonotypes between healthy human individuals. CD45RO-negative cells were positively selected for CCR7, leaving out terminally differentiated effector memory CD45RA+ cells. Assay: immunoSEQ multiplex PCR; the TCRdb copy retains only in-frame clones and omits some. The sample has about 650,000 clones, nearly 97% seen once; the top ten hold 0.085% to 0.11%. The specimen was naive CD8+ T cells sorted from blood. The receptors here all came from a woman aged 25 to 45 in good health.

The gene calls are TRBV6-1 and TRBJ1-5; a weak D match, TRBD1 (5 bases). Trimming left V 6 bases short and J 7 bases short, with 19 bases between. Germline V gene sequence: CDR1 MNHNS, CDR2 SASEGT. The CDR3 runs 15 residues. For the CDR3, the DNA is TGTGCCAGCAGATACGACCAGCGACGGGGGCAGCCCCAGCATTTT. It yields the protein CASRYDQRRGQPQHF.

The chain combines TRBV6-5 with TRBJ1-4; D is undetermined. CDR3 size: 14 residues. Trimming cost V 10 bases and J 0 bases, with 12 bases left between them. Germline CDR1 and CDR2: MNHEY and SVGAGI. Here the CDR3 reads CATAPFATNEKLFF. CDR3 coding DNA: TGTGCCACCGCACCCTTTGCAACTAATGAAAAACTGTTTTTT.

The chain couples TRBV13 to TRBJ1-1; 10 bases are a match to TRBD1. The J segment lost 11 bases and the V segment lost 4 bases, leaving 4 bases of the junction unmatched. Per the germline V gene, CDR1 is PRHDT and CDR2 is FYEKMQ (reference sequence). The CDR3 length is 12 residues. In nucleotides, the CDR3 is TGTGCCAGCAGCTCCGACAGGGGGCGGGCTTTCTTT. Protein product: CASSSDRGRAFF.

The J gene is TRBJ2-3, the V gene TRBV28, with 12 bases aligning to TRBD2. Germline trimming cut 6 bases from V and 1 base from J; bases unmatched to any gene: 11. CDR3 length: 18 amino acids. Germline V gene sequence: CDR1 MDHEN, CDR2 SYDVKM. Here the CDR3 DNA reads TGTGCCAGCAGCCTATATAGGGGACTAGCGGGCCGCACAGATACGCAGTATTTT. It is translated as CASSLYRGLAGRTDTQYF.

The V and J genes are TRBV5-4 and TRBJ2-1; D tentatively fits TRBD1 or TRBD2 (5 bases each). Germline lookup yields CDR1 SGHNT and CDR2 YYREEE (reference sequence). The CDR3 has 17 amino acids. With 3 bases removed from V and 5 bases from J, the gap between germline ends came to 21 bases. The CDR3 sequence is CASSSGQTKSFDNEQFF. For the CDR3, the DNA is TGTGCCAGCAGCTCGGGGCAGACGAAGTCGTTTGACAATGAGCAGTTCTTC.

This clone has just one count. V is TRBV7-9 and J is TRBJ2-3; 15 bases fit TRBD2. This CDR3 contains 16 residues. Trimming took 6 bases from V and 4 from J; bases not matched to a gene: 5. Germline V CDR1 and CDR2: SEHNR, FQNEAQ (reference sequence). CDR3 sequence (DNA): TGTGCCAGCAGGCGCGGACTAGCGGGAGGGCCAGATACGCAGTATTTT. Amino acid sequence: CASRRGLAGGPDTQYF.

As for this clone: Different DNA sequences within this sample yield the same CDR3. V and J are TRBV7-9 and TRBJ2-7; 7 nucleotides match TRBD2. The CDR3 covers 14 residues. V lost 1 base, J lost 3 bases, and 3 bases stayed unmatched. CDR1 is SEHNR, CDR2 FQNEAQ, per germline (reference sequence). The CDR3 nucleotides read TGTGCCAGCAGCTTAGTTGGCGGGGGCTACGAGCAGTACTTC. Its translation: CASSLVGGGYEQYF. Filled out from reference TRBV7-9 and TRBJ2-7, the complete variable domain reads DTGVSQNPRHKITKRGQNVTFRCDPISEHNRLYWYRQTLGQGPEFLTYFQNEAQLEKSRLLSDRFSAERPKGSFSTLEIQRTEQGDSAMYLCASSLVGGGYEQYFGPGTRLTVT.

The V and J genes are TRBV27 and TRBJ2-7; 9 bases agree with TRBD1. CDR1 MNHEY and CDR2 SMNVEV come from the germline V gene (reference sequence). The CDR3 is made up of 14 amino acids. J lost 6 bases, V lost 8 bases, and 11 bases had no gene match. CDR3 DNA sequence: TGTGCCAGCCAGACCGGGACAGGGAGGGGCGAGCAGTACTTC. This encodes CASQTGTGRGEQYF.

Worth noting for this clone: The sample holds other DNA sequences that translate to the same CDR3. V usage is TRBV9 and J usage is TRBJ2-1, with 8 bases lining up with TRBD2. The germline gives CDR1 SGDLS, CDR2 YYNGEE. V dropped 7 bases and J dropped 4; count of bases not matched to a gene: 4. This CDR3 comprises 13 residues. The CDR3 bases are TGTGCCAGCTCAACTAGCGGATACAATGAGCAGTTCTTC. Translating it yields CASSTSGYNEQFF. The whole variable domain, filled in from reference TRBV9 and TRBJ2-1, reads DSGVTQTPKHLITATGQRVTLRCSPRSGDLSVYWYQQSLDQGLQFLIQYYNGEERAKGNILERFSAQQFPDLHSELNLSSLELGDSALYFCASSTSGYNEQFFGPGTRLTVL.

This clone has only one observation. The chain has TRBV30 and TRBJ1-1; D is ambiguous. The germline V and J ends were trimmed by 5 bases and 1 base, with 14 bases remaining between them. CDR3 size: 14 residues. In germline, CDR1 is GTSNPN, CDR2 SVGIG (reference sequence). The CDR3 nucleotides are TGTGCCTGGTTAAAAGACGGGGAGAACACTGAAGCTTTCTTT. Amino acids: CAWLKDGENTEAFF.

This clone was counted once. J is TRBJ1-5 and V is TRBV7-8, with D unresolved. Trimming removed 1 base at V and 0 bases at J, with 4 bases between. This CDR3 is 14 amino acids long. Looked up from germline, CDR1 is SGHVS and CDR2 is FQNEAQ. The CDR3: CASSLGYSNQPQHF. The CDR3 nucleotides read TGTGCCAGCAGCTTAGGATATAGCAATCAGCCCCAGCATTTT.

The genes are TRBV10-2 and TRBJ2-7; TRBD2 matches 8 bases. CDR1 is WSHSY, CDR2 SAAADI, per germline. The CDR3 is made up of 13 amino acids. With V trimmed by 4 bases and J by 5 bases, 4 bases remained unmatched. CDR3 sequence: CASSGSGIHEQYF. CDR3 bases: TGCGCCAGCAGTGGTAGCGGGATCCACGAGCAGTACTTC.

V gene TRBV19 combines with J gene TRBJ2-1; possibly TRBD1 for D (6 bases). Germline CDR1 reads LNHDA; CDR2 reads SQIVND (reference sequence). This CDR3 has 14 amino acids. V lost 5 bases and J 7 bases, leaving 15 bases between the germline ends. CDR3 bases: TGTGCCAGTAGTGATGGGACAAAGGTGAATGAGCAGTTCTTC. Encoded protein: CASSDGTKVNEQFF.

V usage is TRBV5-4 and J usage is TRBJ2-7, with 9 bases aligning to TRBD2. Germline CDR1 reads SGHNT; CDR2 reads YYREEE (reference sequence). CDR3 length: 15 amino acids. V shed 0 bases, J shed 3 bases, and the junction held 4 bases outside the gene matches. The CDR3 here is CASSLGAGGNYEQYF. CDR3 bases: TGTGCCAGCAGCTTGGGTGCGGGAGGGAACTACGAGCAGTACTTC.

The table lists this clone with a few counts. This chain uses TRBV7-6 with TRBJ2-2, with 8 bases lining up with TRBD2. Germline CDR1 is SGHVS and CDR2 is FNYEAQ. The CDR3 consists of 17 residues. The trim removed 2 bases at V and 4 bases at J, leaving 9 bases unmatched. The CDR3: CASSLSYLAGGTGELFF. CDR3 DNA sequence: TGTGCCAGCAGCTTATCGTACTTGGCGGGAGGCACCGGGGAGCTGTTTTTT.

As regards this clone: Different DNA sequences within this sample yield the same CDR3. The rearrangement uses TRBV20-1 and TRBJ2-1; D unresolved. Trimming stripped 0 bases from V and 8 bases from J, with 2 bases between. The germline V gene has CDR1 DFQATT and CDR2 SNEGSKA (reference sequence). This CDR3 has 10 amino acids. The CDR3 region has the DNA TGCAGTGCTAGAGACTATGAGCAGTTCTTC. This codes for CSARDYEQFF.